This record covers a single TCR delta chain. This DNA's translation differs at residue 3 from TCRdb's protein, which comes from a much larger clone; a read error is likely, and the protein shown is translated from the DNA. Both TRG and TRD chains were sequenced from each sorted sample. TCRdb re-identified clones in the multiplex PCR reads via CATT. The sample lists 75,000 to 100,000 delta-chain clones, roughly 1.4% occurring once. The data were taken from a study of γδ T cells in repeated Plasmodium falciparum infection. Sequenced sample: gamma-delta T cells from blood. The sequence was obtained from a pool of human donors (malaria-infected and uninfected, not separated).

CDR3 sequence: CAHGLTGGSTPDKLIF. The CDR3 nucleotides read TGTGCTCATGGCCTTACCGGGGGATCTACACCCGATAAACTCATCTTT. This chain connects TRDV1 to TRDJ1; 7 positions match TRDD3. TCRdb leaves out the J gene; it was filled in here by matching the DNA to germline. This CDR3 spans 16 amino acids. Germline lookup yields CDR1 TSWWSYY and CDR2 QGS. The ends lost 10 bases at V and 3 bases at J; junction bases unmatched: 17.